What follows are 10 T cell receptor beta chains derived from one specimen sequenced in a study of blood T cell repertoires in COVID-19. Some clones are missing from TCRdb's copy, which holds only in-frame ones; the method was immunoSEQ multiplex PCR. The sample carries 270,000 or so clones, around 88% recorded once. Sequences were obtained from PBMCs or T cells enriched from blood (not recorded which). The receptors stem from a woman aged 40 to 50 with acute COVID-19.

The chain recombines TRBV3-1 (or the pseudogene TRBV3-2) with TRBJ2-3, with TRBD1 identical over 10 bases. This CDR3 is built from 15 residues. Germline V gene data show CDR1 as LGHDT and CDR2 as YNNKEL (reference sequence). The trim removed 5 bases at V and 6 bases at J, leaving 8 bases unmatched. CDR3 sequence: CASSSRDRGGDTQYF. The DNA of the CDR3 is TGTGCCAGCAGCTCCCGGGACAGGGGCGGGGATACGCAGTATTTT.

The CDR3 DNA sequence: TGTGCCTGGAGTATCCGGGACAGGGACTCTGAAGCTTTCTTT. This gives the protein CAWSIRDRDSEAFF. The chain recombines TRBV30 with TRBJ1-1, with 9 bases matching TRBD1. With V trimmed by 2 bases and J by 6 bases, 7 bases remained unmatched. This CDR3 region has 14 residues. The germline CDR1 and CDR2 sequences are GTSNPN and SVGIG (reference sequence).

The chain carries TRBV5-5 and TRBJ1-5; no definite D call. The CDR3 has 14 amino acids. Germline CDR1 and CDR2: SGHKS and YYEKEE (reference sequence). Trimming cost V 5 bases and J 5 bases, with 14 bases left between them. The CDR3 reads CASSSNREDQPQHF. In DNA form, the CDR3 reads TGTGCCAGCAGTTCAAACCGGGAGGATCAGCCCCAGCATTTT.

This sequence joins TRBV6-2 or TRBV6-3 and TRBJ2-1; TRBD1 matches 8 bases. V shed 5 bases and J 7 bases; nucleotides not matched to a gene: 13. Germline CDR1 MNHEY, CDR2 SVGEGT. The CDR3 runs to 16 residues. The CDR3 spells CASSGDRGPLPNEQFF. The DNA of the CDR3 is TGTGCCAGCAGTGGAGACAGGGGACCCTTACCGAATGAGCAGTTCTTC.

The chain employs TRBV5-1 and TRBJ1-3; tentative D call: TRBD1 (5 bases). The CDR3 spans 17 residues. Deletions cut 2 bases from V and 0 bases from J, with 15 bases between. Germline V gene data show CDR1 as SGHRS and CDR2 as YFSETQ. DNA for the CDR3: TGCGCCAGCAGCTTTACGGGGGGAACCTTCTCTGGAAACACCATATATTTT. It encodes CASSFTGGTFSGNTIYF. The full variable domain, its missing parts supplied by reference TRBV5-1 and TRBJ1-3, is KAGVTQTPRYLIKTRGQQVTLSCSPISGHRSVSWYQQTPGQGLQFLFEYFSETQRNKGNFPGRFSGRQFSNSRSEMNVSTLELGDSALYLCASSFTGGTFSGNTIYFGEGSWLTVV.

This clone has only a few counts. The chain recombines TRBV19 with TRBJ2-2, with 8 bases aligning to TRBD1. Germline CDR1 is LNHDA and CDR2 is SQIVND (reference sequence). V lost 7 bases, J lost 8 bases, and 9 bases stayed unmatched. The CDR3 covers 14 residues. This chain's CDR3 is CASTRSDRAGELFF. Written as DNA, the CDR3 is TGTGCCAGTACCCGATCGGACAGGGCAGGGGAGCTGTTTTTT.

This clone was detected only once. The chain employs TRBV19 and TRBJ2-1, with a possible D match to TRBD2 (6 bases). Trimming removed 3 bases at V and 1 base at J, with 7 bases between. In germline, CDR1 is LNHDA, CDR2 SQIVND (reference sequence). The CDR3 sequence is 14 residues long. Here the CDR3 DNA reads TGTGCCAGTAGTATGGGGAGGTCCTACAATGAGCAGTTCTTC. The encoded protein is CASSMGRSYNEQFF.

The chain is built from TRBV6-1 and TRBJ2-5; tentative D call: TRBD2 (6 bases). V shed 2 bases and J shed 1 base, with 14 bases lying between them. The CDR3 runs 16 residues. CDR1 and CDR2 from the germline V gene are MNHNS and SASEGT. The CDR3 coding sequence is TGTGCCAGCAGTGAATTTGAGGGAGGTTTCCAAGAGACCCAGTACTTC. Translation: CASSEFEGGFQETQYF.

The rearrangement joins TRBV7-2 to TRBJ1-3; D perhaps matches TRBD1 (5 bases). Trimming left V 1 base short and J 8 bases short, with 12 bases between. Germline values: CDR1 SGHTA, CDR2 FQGNSA. The length of the CDR3 is 14 residues. The DNA for the CDR3 is TGTGCCAGCAGCTTAGACAGGACGCGGCACACCATATATTTT. Its translation is CASSLDRTRHTIYF.

The V call is TRBV7-9, the J call TRBJ1-4; D remains unclear. CDR1 SEHNR and CDR2 FQNEAQ come from the germline V gene (reference sequence). The V end lost 5 bases, the J end lost 4 bases, and 8 bases lay between the germline ends. This CDR3 comprises 13 residues. CDR3 DNA sequence: TGTGCCAGCAGCCTCCGGGATAATGAAAAACTGTTTTTT. Translating gives CASSLRDNEKLFF.